This T cell receptor beta chain was captured by sequencing in a study of cytomegalovirus exposure and HLA in healthy donors. General study points: TCR beta chains numbering some 160 were designated cytomegalovirus-associated.

Unmatched junction bases numbered 6, after V lost 4 bases and J lost 5 bases. The CDR3 consists of 15 residues. Germline V CDR1 and CDR2: MGHRA, YSYEKL. Comments on this clone: As yet, its antigen is unknown.

A multiplex PCR was run with 60 Vbeta primers and 13 Jbeta primers. The protocol was immunoSEQ multiplex PCR, while the TCRdb copy is restricted to in-frame clones and leaves out a portion. The sample has 150,000 to 250,000 clones, 82% seen once. The receptor's source is a boy aged 2 to 9 in good health and CMV-seronegative. Material: PBMCs. This chain links TRBV4-1 with TRBJ1-5; 9 nucleotides match TRBD1. The CDR3 here is CASSPRDRDDQPQHF. The CDR3 bases are TGCGCCAGCAGCCCCCGGGACAGGGACGATCAGCCCCAGCATTTT.